A selection of T cell receptor beta chains follows, all from one sample in a study of T-cell memory formation after mild COVID-19. TCRdb fed the 5' RACE reads into MiXCR, producing one record per CDR3 protein. Found here are roughly 200,000 distinct CDR3 sequences, around 9.1% of them singletons; the top ten hold approximately 3.3%. Sequenced material: PBMCs or a T cell subset sorted from them (not recorded which). Receptor source: a man aged 18 to 29 who had mild COVID-19 (a few samples of this study predate the infection). Cell type and time point are not known. CDR3s include the opening cysteine and the closing phenylalanine or tryptophan. Fields, in order: D gene, clone size, V gene, J gene, CDR3 protein, CDR3 DNA. A D gene is named only where the DNA matches it firmly. Only part of the rows carry a size: once, few, many, or a class if the clone is expanded.

d_call: .; clone_size: few; v_call: TRBV20-1; j_call: TRBJ2-5; cdr3_aa: CSSNRGGETQYF; cdr3_nt: TGCAGTTCAAACAGGGGGGGGGAGACCCAGTACTTC
d_call: .; clone_size: .; v_call: TRBV4-3; j_call: TRBJ1-2; cdr3_aa: CASSPARDTGYTF; cdr3_nt: TGCGCCAGCAGCCCGGCCCGGGACACCGGCTACACCTTC
d_call: TRBD1; clone_size: few; v_call: TRBV11-1; j_call: TRBJ1-2; cdr3_aa: CASSSDRGAYGYTF; cdr3_nt: TGTGCCAGCAGCTCGGACAGGGGGGCCTATGGCTACACCTTC
d_call: TRBD1; clone_size: few; v_call: TRBV7-9; j_call: TRBJ1-6; cdr3_aa: CASSLQGGRSPLHF; cdr3_nt: TGTGCCAGCAGCCTTCAGGGGGGACGTTCACCCCTCCACTTT
d_call: .; clone_size: many; v_call: TRBV6-5; j_call: TRBJ2-3; cdr3_aa: CASRYPHSHKYF; cdr3_nt: TGTGCCAGTCGGTACCCCCACAGCCATAAGTATTTT
d_call: .; clone_size: many; v_call: TRBV5-1; j_call: TRBJ2-3; cdr3_aa: CASSLEAVTDTQYF; cdr3_nt: TGCGCCAGCAGCTTGGAGGCAGTCACAGATACGCAGTATTTT
d_call: .; clone_size: few; v_call: TRBV3-1; j_call: TRBJ1-5; cdr3_aa: CASSQEWGPGQPQHF; cdr3_nt: TGTGCCAGCAGCCAAGAATGGGGTCCAGGGCAGCCCCAGCATTTT
d_call: TRBD1; clone_size: few; v_call: TRBV7-9; j_call: TRBJ1-5; cdr3_aa: CASSLSGTGVDVGNQPQHF; cdr3_nt: TGTGCCAGCAGCCTATCCGGGACAGGGGTTGACGTGGGCAATCAGCCCCAGCATTTT
d_call: .; clone_size: .; v_call: TRBV3-1; j_call: TRBJ2-7; cdr3_aa: CASSQTWHEQYF; cdr3_nt: TGTGCCAGCAGCCAAACATGGCACGAGCAGTACTTC
d_call: .; clone_size: few; v_call: TRBV7-9; j_call: TRBJ1-1; cdr3_aa: CASSFGTLVTEAFF; cdr3_nt: TGTGCCAGCAGCTTCGGGACGTTGGTCACTGAAGCTTTCTTT
d_call: TRBD1; clone_size: few; v_call: TRBV11-2; j_call: TRBJ2-1; cdr3_aa: CASSSTLMRDRERNEQFF; cdr3_nt: TGTGCCAGCAGCTCAACCCTCATGCGGGACAGGGAACGGAATGAGCAGTTCTTC
d_call: .; clone_size: few; v_call: TRBV5-1; j_call: TRBJ1-4; cdr3_aa: CASSPRPEGEKLFF; cdr3_nt: TGCGCCAGCAGCCCCAGACCGGAAGGAGAAAAACTGTTTTTT
d_call: .; clone_size: .; v_call: TRBV20-1; j_call: TRBJ2-7; cdr3_aa: CSANAGAAYEQYF; cdr3_nt: TGCAGTGCTAACGCGGGGGCCGCCTACGAGCAGTACTTC
d_call: TRBD1; clone_size: many; v_call: TRBV9; j_call: TRBJ1-1; cdr3_aa: CASSVGTYGTASSNTEAFF; cdr3_nt: TGTGCCAGCAGCGTGGGAACCTACGGGACAGCCTCTAGTAACACTGAAGCTTTCTTT
d_call: .; clone_size: few; v_call: TRBV2; j_call: TRBJ1-5; cdr3_aa: CASQGDSNQPQHF; cdr3_nt: TGTGCCAGCCAAGGAGATAGCAATCAGCCCCAGCATTTT
d_call: .; clone_size: .; v_call: TRBV19; j_call: TRBJ1-2; cdr3_aa: CASSTTPGHLYGYTF; cdr3_nt: TGTGCCAGTAGTACAACCCCGGGACATCTCTATGGCTACACCTTC
d_call: .; clone_size: .; v_call: TRBV5-1; j_call: TRBJ2-3; cdr3_aa: CASSLARTGTGTDTQYF; cdr3_nt: TGCGCCAGCAGCTTGGCTCGGACGGGGACTGGCACAGATACGCAGTATTTT
d_call: .; clone_size: few; v_call: TRBV25-1; j_call: TRBJ2-5; cdr3_aa: CASSESGGQETQYF; cdr3_nt: TGTGCCAGCAGTGAATCTGGCGGGCAAGAGACCCAGTACTTC
d_call: TRBD1; clone_size: few; v_call: TRBV28; j_call: TRBJ1-1; cdr3_aa: CASSLLQAGGIGTEAFF; cdr3_nt: TGTGCCAGCAGTTTATTGCAAGCAGGGGGAATAGGTACTGAAGCTTTCTTT
d_call: TRBD1; clone_size: .; v_call: TRBV5-4; j_call: TRBJ1-2; cdr3_aa: CASSPDGTANYGYTF; cdr3_nt: TGTGCCAGCAGCCCGGACGGGACAGCTAACTATGGCTACACCTTC
d_call: TRBD1; clone_size: many; v_call: TRBV5-1; j_call: TRBJ2-3; cdr3_aa: CASSRDSYTDTQYF; cdr3_nt: TGCGCCAGCAGCCGGGACAGTTACACAGATACGCAGTATTTT
d_call: .; clone_size: few; v_call: TRBV4-3; j_call: TRBJ2-7; cdr3_aa: CASSQDLGVYEQYF; cdr3_nt: TGCGCCAGCAGCCAAGATCTCGGTGTCTACGAGCAGTACTTC
d_call: TRBD2; clone_size: .; v_call: TRBV24-1; j_call: TRBJ2-3; cdr3_aa: CATSDPRGYGDTQYF; cdr3_nt: TGTGCCACCAGTGATCCGCGGGGGTACGGAGATACGCAGTATTTT
d_call: TRBD1; clone_size: few; v_call: TRBV15; j_call: TRBJ1-4; cdr3_aa: CATSRGDRVEKLFF; cdr3_nt: TGTGCCACCAGCAGGGGGGACAGGGTTGAAAAACTGTTTTTT
d_call: TRBD1; clone_size: few; v_call: TRBV7-2; j_call: TRBJ2-7; cdr3_aa: CASNVQGARDEQYF; cdr3_nt: TGTGCCAGCAACGTACAGGGGGCGCGGGACGAGCAGTACTTC
d_call: TRBD2; clone_size: .; v_call: TRBV7-2; j_call: TRBJ2-2; cdr3_aa: CASSFLRALAGTGELFF; cdr3_nt: TGTGCCAGCAGCTTCCTCCGGGCACTAGCGGGCACCGGGGAGCTGTTTTTT
d_call: .; clone_size: .; v_call: TRBV19; j_call: TRBJ2-5; cdr3_aa: CASSSDGQETQYF; cdr3_nt: TGTGCCAGTAGCTCGGACGGCCAAGAGACCCAGTACTTC
d_call: .; clone_size: .; v_call: TRBV6-5; j_call: TRBJ2-5; cdr3_aa: CASSLTDFGTQYF; cdr3_nt: TGTGCCAGCAGTTTGACAGACTTTGGGACCCAGTACTTC
d_call: .; clone_size: many; v_call: TRBV5-6; j_call: TRBJ2-3; cdr3_aa: CASSLLWGAEYF; cdr3_nt: TGTGCCAGCAGCTTGCTGTGGGGGGCCGAGTATTTT
d_call: .; clone_size: few; v_call: TRBV6-5; j_call: TRBJ1-3; cdr3_aa: CASSYSVGGNTIYF; cdr3_nt: TGTGCCAGCAGTTACTCGGTCGGTGGAAACACCATATATTTT
d_call: .; clone_size: few; v_call: TRBV5-1; j_call: TRBJ1-1; cdr3_aa: CASRGEGEAFF; cdr3_nt: TGCGCCAGCAGGGGGGAGGGAGAAGCTTTCTTT
d_call: .; clone_size: few; v_call: TRBV19; j_call: TRBJ1-1; cdr3_aa: CASSIVEGEAFF; cdr3_nt: TGTGCCAGTAGTATAGTCGAGGGCGAAGCTTTCTTT
d_call: TRBD1; clone_size: many; v_call: TRBV20-1; j_call: TRBJ2-5; cdr3_aa: CSAGTGSIQETQYF; cdr3_nt: TGCAGTGCGGGGACAGGGAGTATCCAAGAGACCCAGTACTTC
d_call: .; clone_size: few; v_call: TRBV18; j_call: TRBJ1-1; cdr3_aa: CASSPPMGARDTEAFF; cdr3_nt: TGTGCCAGCTCACCACCGATGGGGGCCCGGGATACTGAAGCTTTCTTT
d_call: .; clone_size: few; v_call: TRBV5-1; j_call: TRBJ2-6; cdr3_aa: CASRVSGISSGANVLTF; cdr3_nt: TGCGCCAGCAGAGTCTCCGGGATAAGCTCTGGGGCCAACGTCCTGACTTTC
d_call: .; clone_size: few; v_call: TRBV4-3; j_call: TRBJ1-2; cdr3_aa: CASSQAGGGGYTF; cdr3_nt: TGCGCCAGCAGCCAAGCGGGCGGGGGAGGCTACACCTTC
d_call: .; clone_size: .; v_call: TRBV20-1; j_call: TRBJ1-1; cdr3_aa: CSARESRRNTEAFF; cdr3_nt: TGCAGTGCTAGAGAATCCCGCCGGAACACTGAAGCTTTCTTT
d_call: TRBD1; clone_size: many; v_call: TRBV12-3/TRBV12-4; j_call: TRBJ1-1; cdr3_aa: CASTRTGPNTEAFF; cdr3_nt: TGTGCCAGCACCCGGACAGGGCCGAACACTGAAGCTTTCTTT
d_call: .; clone_size: .; v_call: TRBV18; j_call: TRBJ2-3; cdr3_aa: CASSPSRVRATDTQYF; cdr3_nt: TGTGCCAGCTCACCAAGCAGGGTGAGGGCCACAGATACGCAGTATTTT
d_call: .; clone_size: few; v_call: TRBV11-2; j_call: TRBJ1-4; cdr3_aa: CASREGYTNEKLFF; cdr3_nt: TGTGCCAGCAGAGAGGGGTATACTAATGAAAAACTGTTTTTT
d_call: TRBD1; clone_size: many; v_call: TRBV5-1; j_call: TRBJ1-5; cdr3_aa: CASSTQGGQPQHF; cdr3_nt: TGCGCCAGCAGCACGCAGGGGGGTCAGCCCCAGCATTTT
d_call: .; clone_size: once; v_call: TRBV5-1; j_call: TRBJ2-5; cdr3_aa: CASSLRGAQETQYF; cdr3_nt: TGCGCCAGCAGCTTGCGAGGGGCCCAAGAGACCCAGTACTTC
d_call: .; clone_size: few; v_call: TRBV25-1; j_call: TRBJ2-5; cdr3_aa: CASSDGLQETQYF; cdr3_nt: TGTGCCAGCAGTGACGGACTCCAAGAGACCCAGTACTTC
d_call: .; clone_size: .; v_call: TRBV11-2; j_call: TRBJ2-7; cdr3_aa: CASSTRWSEGQYF; cdr3_nt: TGTGCCAGCAGTACTAGATGGAGCGAGGGGCAGTACTTC
d_call: .; clone_size: few; v_call: TRBV12-3/TRBV12-4; j_call: TRBJ1-1; cdr3_aa: CASSPLVGGRIAFF; cdr3_nt: TGTGCCAGCAGTCCACTGGTCGGGGGGCGGATAGCTTTCTTT
d_call: .; clone_size: .; v_call: TRBV7-9; j_call: TRBJ1-3; cdr3_aa: CATRTENSGNTIYF; cdr3_nt: TGTGCCACCAGGACCGAAAACTCTGGAAACACCATATATTTT
d_call: .; clone_size: .; v_call: TRBV7-3; j_call: TRBJ1-1; cdr3_aa: CASSLLGGDGGTEAFF; cdr3_nt: TGTGCCAGCAGCTTATTGGGGGGAGACGGGGGCACTGAAGCTTTCTTT
d_call: .; clone_size: many; v_call: TRBV4-3; j_call: TRBJ2-1; cdr3_aa: CASSRVEGGDEQFF; cdr3_nt: TGCGCCAGCAGCAGGGTGGAGGGCGGGGATGAGCAGTTCTTC
d_call: .; clone_size: .; v_call: TRBV27; j_call: TRBJ1-2; cdr3_aa: CARASPAGYTF; cdr3_nt: TGTGCCAGAGCGAGTCCGGCTGGCTACACCTTC
d_call: TRBD2; clone_size: .; v_call: TRBV7-3; j_call: TRBJ2-3; cdr3_aa: CASSLAGGTDTQCF; cdr3_nt: TGTGCCAGCAGCTTGGCGGGGGGGACAGATACGCAGTGTTTT
d_call: .; clone_size: .; v_call: TRBV11-2; j_call: TRBJ2-7; cdr3_aa: CASSFRGFYEQYF; cdr3_nt: TGTGCCAGCAGCTTTCGGGGCTTCTACGAGCAGTACTTC
d_call: .; clone_size: few; v_call: TRBV20-1; j_call: TRBJ2-3; cdr3_aa: CSARTTGTDTQYF; cdr3_nt: TGCAGTGCTAGAACCACAGGGACAGATACGCAGTATTTT
d_call: .; clone_size: few; v_call: TRBV6-5; j_call: TRBJ1-3; cdr3_aa: CASSYKGLQGNTIYF; cdr3_nt: TGTGCCAGCAGTTACAAAGGGCTTCAGGGAAACACCATATATTTT
d_call: .; clone_size: .; v_call: TRBV3-1; j_call: TRBJ2-5; cdr3_aa: CASSQGPSWETQYF; cdr3_nt: TGTGCCAGCAGCCAAGGCCCTAGTTGGGAGACCCAGTACTTC
d_call: .; clone_size: many; v_call: TRBV6-5; j_call: TRBJ2-7; cdr3_aa: CASSYTGNEQYF; cdr3_nt: TGTGCCAGCAGCTACACGGGGAACGAGCAGTACTTC
d_call: .; clone_size: few; v_call: TRBV4-1; j_call: TRBJ2-5; cdr3_aa: CASSLSGGQGETQYF; cdr3_nt: TGCGCCAGCAGCCTCTCAGGAGGGCAGGGAGAGACCCAGTACTTC
d_call: TRBD1; clone_size: .; v_call: TRBV7-2; j_call: TRBJ1-6; cdr3_aa: CASSFDRGPLHF; cdr3_nt: TGTGCCAGCAGCTTCGACAGGGGGCCTCTCCACTTT
d_call: .; clone_size: .; v_call: TRBV4-1; j_call: TRBJ1-2; cdr3_aa: CASSQQGRKYGYTF; cdr3_nt: TGCGCCAGCAGCCAGCAGGGCCGAAAGTATGGCTACACCTTC
d_call: .; clone_size: many; v_call: TRBV5-1; j_call: TRBJ2-2; cdr3_aa: CASSLASAGTGELFF; cdr3_nt: TGCGCCAGCAGCTTGGCTAGCGCCGGAACCGGGGAGCTGTTTTTT
d_call: .; clone_size: many; v_call: TRBV7-2; j_call: TRBJ1-1; cdr3_aa: CASSLGTGYEAFF; cdr3_nt: TGTGCCAGCAGCTTAGGTACAGGGTATGAAGCTTTCTTT